Below, 24 T cell receptor beta chains from the same sample are listed, as sequenced in a study of blood T cells in healthy people across ages. Sample-barcoded 5' priming and a J-beta primer mix drove a second PCR of about 6 to 12 cycles. TCRdb processed the 5' RACE reads anew with MiXCR; each CDR3 protein has one entry. The sample lists 850,000 to 950,000 distinct CDR3 sequences; under 30% were seen once. What was sequenced was blood. The source of these receptors is a woman older than 75 in good health.

Notes on this clonotype: A much larger clone lies a single base off, so this may be a read error. The V gene is TRBV15, the J gene TRBJ1-2; D ambiguous. This CDR3 is 14 amino acids long. Looked up from germline, CDR1 is LNHNV and CDR2 is YYDKDF (reference sequence). The CDR3, as DNA: TGTGCCATCAGCAGAGATCTGGGAGTAGGTGGCTACACCTTC. It encodes CAISRDLGVGGYTF. The whole variable domain, filled in from reference TRBV15 and TRBJ1-2, reads DAMVIQNPRYQVTQFGKPVTLSCSQTLNHNVMYWYQQKSSQAPKLLFHYYDKDFNNEADTPDNFQSRRPNTSFCFLDIRSPGLGDTAMYLCAISRDLGVGGYTFGSGTRLTVV.

This clonotype showed up just a few times. The chain joins TRBV6-2 or TRBV6-3 to TRBJ2-6; the match to TRBD1 covers 7 bases. The CDR3 is made up of 16 amino acids. Unmatched junction bases numbered 5, after V lost 6 bases and J lost 0 bases. Germline V CDR1 and CDR2: MNHEY, SVGEGT. The CDR3 DNA is TGTGCCAGCAGCCCCGGGACAGTCTCTGGGGCCAACGTCCTGACTTTC. It translates to CASSPGTVSGANVLTF.

This clonotype was seen repeatedly, ten times or more. The chain is built from TRBV5-1 and TRBJ1-2, with a possible D match to TRBD1 (6 bases). V lost 6 bases and J lost 4, with 19 bases in between. CDR3 size: 15 residues. CDR1 is SGHRS, CDR2 YFSETQ, per germline. CDR3 loop: CASTRYPTGRYGYTF. The CDR3, as DNA: TGCGCCAGCACCCGATATCCGACAGGACGCTATGGCTACACCTTC.

The rearrangement uses TRBV7-2 and TRBJ2-3; TRBD2 aligns across 7 bases. From germline, CDR1 is SGHTA and CDR2 FQGNSA. CDR3 length equals 16 residues. The V gene end was trimmed by 4 bases and the J gene end by 3 bases; junction bases not matched to a gene: 10. CDR3 residues: CASSSGRASKTDTQYF. DNA for the CDR3: TGTGCCAGCAGCTCAGGGAGGGCATCCAAGACAGATACGCAGTATTTT.

This clonotype was found a few times. V gene TRBV19 combines with J gene TRBJ2-5, with D possibly matching TRBD1 (6 bases). V was clipped by 6 bases and J by 3 bases, with 11 bases between them. Per the germline V gene, CDR1 is LNHDA and CDR2 is SQIVND (reference sequence). The CDR3 length is 13 residues. Here the CDR3 reads CASSPQGKETQYF. Here the CDR3 DNA reads TGTGCCAGTAGCCCTCAGGGGAAAGAGACCCAGTACTTC.

This clonotype has more than one count but fewer than ten. A much larger clonotype is one base distant, so this may be a read error. V usage is TRBV7-9 and J usage is TRBJ2-3; D may be TRBD1 (5 bases). CDR3 size: 12 residues. CDR1 SEHNR and CDR2 FQNEAQ come from the germline V gene (reference sequence). V lost 2 bases to trimming and J lost 7 bases, with 7 bases between them. The CDR3 region is CASSLQGYTQYF. The CDR3 DNA reads as TGTGCCAGCAGCTTACAGGGCTATACGCAGTATTTT. The full variable domain, with the rest looked up from reference TRBV7-9 and TRBJ2-3, is DTGVSQNPRHKITKRGQNVTFRCDPISEHNRLYWYRQTLGQGPEFLTYFQNEAQLEKSRLLSDRFSAERPKGSFSTLEIQRTEQGDSAMYLCASSLQGYTQYFGPGTRLTVL.

This clonotype was found a few times. The chain joins TRBV19 to TRBJ2-5; the D gene is possibly TRBD2 (5 bases). The CDR3 contains 13 residues. Between the trimmed V and J ends, which lost 7 bases and 5 bases, there was a span of 14 bases. The germline V gene has CDR1 LNHDA and CDR2 SQIVND (reference sequence). Written as DNA, the CDR3 is TGTGCCAGTACCATACGGGGTGAGGAGACCCAGTACTTC. As protein: CASTIRGEETQYF.

This clonotype was found a few times. The chain links TRBV30 to TRBJ2-5, with a weak D call TRBD2 (6 bases). The CDR3 totals 12 residues. Germline V CDR1 and CDR2: GTSNPN, SVGIG (reference sequence). Trimming cost V 3 bases and J 5 bases, with 10 bases left between them. The CDR3 DNA follows: TGTGCCTGGAGGGGGGGTCGGGAGACCCAGTACTTC. As protein: CAWRGGRETQYF.

This clonotype was recorded at least ten times. This chain joins TRBV7-2 and TRBJ1-2; 10 bases are a match to TRBD1. CDR1 and CDR2 (germline): SGHTA, FQGNSA. This CDR3 is built from 15 residues. Trimming at V came to 4 bases and at J to 3 bases, leaving 5 bases not matched to a gene. CDR3 DNA sequence: TGTGCCAGCAGCTCAAAGGGGACAGGGGACTATGGCTACACCTTC. Translated: CASSSKGTGDYGYTF.

This clonotype was counted only a few times. The V gene is TRBV12-3 or TRBV12-4, the J gene TRBJ2-5, with TRBD2 matching 7 bases. V was pared by 5 bases and J by 4 bases, with 10 bases of the junction left unmatched. The CDR3 is 15 residues long. The CDR3 sequence is CASSPRLTGGETQYF. The DNA for the CDR3 is TGTGCCAGCAGTCCCCGACTAACGGGGGGAGAGACCCAGTACTTC.

The gene calls are TRBV5-1 and TRBJ1-1; D is undetermined. In germline, CDR1 is SGHRS, CDR2 YFSETQ. There are 15 residues in the CDR3. V was trimmed by 2 bases and J by 0 bases, leaving 11 bases between them. The CDR3 reads CASSLRPVMNTEAFF. Here the CDR3 DNA reads TGCGCCAGCAGCTTAAGACCGGTGATGAACACTGAAGCTTTCTTT.

Concerning this clonotype: One base away lies a much larger clone, so this may be a sequencing read error. The CDR3 DNA follows: TGCAGTGCTAGCGGGGGGATTCACGATGAGCAGTTCTTC. This translates into CSASGGIHDEQFF. V usage is TRBV20-1 and J usage is TRBJ2-1; 7 positions agree with TRBD2. This CDR3 region has 13 residues. The germline V gene has CDR1 DFQATT and CDR2 SNEGSKA (reference sequence). J gave up 8 bases and V 3 bases, and 7 bases lay outside the gene matches.

The chain has TRBV5-5 and TRBJ2-1; 8 bases are a match to TRBD2. Trimming cost V 1 base and J 6 bases; bases outside gene matches: 12. Germline CDR1 SGHKS, CDR2 YYEKEE (reference sequence). This CDR3 has 17 residues. The CDR3 region has the DNA TGTGCCAGCAGCTTGCCGGGACGAACGGGGGGGCTCAATGAGCAGTTCTTC. Translated: CASSLPGRTGGLNEQFF.

This clonotype was seen at least ten times. The chain joins TRBV12-3 or TRBV12-4 to TRBJ1-5, with D possibly being TRBD1 (5 bases). This CDR3 has 13 residues. V was trimmed by 5 bases and J by 5 bases, leaving 10 bases between them. CDR3 sequence reads: CASSPARDQPQHF. The CDR3 bases are TGTGCCAGCAGTCCGGCCAGGGATCAGCCCCAGCATTTT.

For this clonotype: A single base separates this from a much larger clone, so it may be a read error. This chain connects TRBV18 to TRBJ2-1; TRBD2 is a possible D gene (6 bases). Germline V lookup: CDR1 KGHSH, CDR2 LQKENI. The CDR3 length is 14 residues. V was trimmed by 3 bases and J by 13 bases, leaving 19 bases between them. As DNA, the CDR3 is TGTGCCAGCTCACCGTCTGCAGGCCGGGAGACCCAGTTCTTC. Protein: CASSPSAGRETQFF.

This clonotype was counted only a few times. The genes are TRBV30 and TRBJ2-1; D could derive from TRBD1 or TRBD2 (6 bases each). The CDR3 consists of 13 residues. V shed 5 bases and J shed 7 bases, with 15 bases lying between them. Germline CDR1 and CDR2: GTSNPN and SVGIG (reference sequence). The CDR3 nucleotides are TGTGCCTGGCGGGGGCCTTCGGCGAATGAGCAGTTCTTC. Encoded protein: CAWRGPSANEQFF.

This clonotype was observed at least ten times. The chain joins TRBV18 to TRBJ2-5, with a tentative D call TRBD2 (6 bases). Trimming stripped 8 bases from V and 2 bases from J, with 15 bases between. Germline CDR1 and CDR2: KGHSH and LQKENI. The CDR3 runs 14 residues. The CDR3: CASSPSGQQETQYF. CDR3 DNA sequence: TGTGCCAGCAGTCCCAGCGGGCAACAAGAGACCCAGTACTTC. Combining the CDR3 with reference TRBV18 and TRBJ2-5 gives the whole variable domain NAGVMQNPRHLVRRRGQEARLRCSPMKGHSHVYWYRQLPEEGLKFMVYLQKENIIDESGMPKERFSAEFPKEGPSILRIQQVVRGDSAAYFCASSPSGQQETQYFGPGTRLLVL.

The chain joins TRBV14 to TRBJ2-2; D call uncertain. With 2 bases removed from V and 0 bases from J, the gap between germline ends came to 7 bases. Looked up from germline, CDR1 is SGHDN and CDR2 is FVKESK. The CDR3 has 15 residues. In nucleotides, the CDR3 is TGTGCCAGCAGCCAAACCCCCTCGAACACCGGGGAGCTGTTTTTT. Translating gives CASSQTPSNTGELFF. Full variable domain (rest looked up from reference TRBV14 and TRBJ2-2): EAGVTQFPSHSVIEKGQTVTLRCDPISGHDNLYWYRRVMGKEIKFLLHFVKESKQDESGMPNNRFLAERTGGTYSTLKVQPAELEDSGVYFCASSQTPSNTGELFFGEGSRLTVL.

Details on this clonotype: Since a much larger clone is just one base distant, this may be a read error. This chain joins TRBV2 and TRBJ2-6; D is unclear. The CDR3 has 15 amino acids. From germline, CDR1 is SNHLY and CDR2 FYNNEI. The CDR3 region has the DNA TGTGCCAGCAGTGAAGGGAATTCTGGGACCAACGTCCTGACTTTC. This translates into CASSEGNSGTNVLTF.

This rearrangement joins TRBV7-9 to TRBJ2-3; maybe TRBD2 (6 bases). CDR3 length: 15 residues. Trimming stripped 5 bases from V and 0 bases from J, with 12 bases between. Germline V CDR1 and CDR2: SEHNR, FQNEAQ (reference sequence). The CDR3 DNA reads as TGTGCCAGCAGCCCCTCTAGCGAGAGCACAGATACGCAGTATTTT. Translating it yields CASSPSSESTDTQYF.

J is TRBJ2-5 and V is TRBV7-9, with 8 bases aligning to TRBD2. With 6 bases clipped from V and 5 bases from J, the junction kept 8 bases outside the gene matches. CDR1 SEHNR and CDR2 FQNEAQ come from the germline V gene (reference sequence). The CDR3 has 14 amino acids. The CDR3 loop is CASSTSSGLETQYF. CDR3 nucleotide sequence: TGTGCCAGCAGTACGTCTAGCGGGCTGGAGACCCAGTACTTC.

In regard to this clonotype: It may be a read error: a sequence one base away is much more abundant. The chain carries TRBV21-1 and TRBJ2-7; the DNA was not used to check the table's D call, TRBD1. TRBV21-1 constitutes a pseudogene. This CDR3 comprises 14 residues. The CDR3 loop is CASTGTQRSHEQYF. CDR3 bases: TGTGCCAGTACCGGGACACAGAGGAGCCACGAGCAGTACTTC.

Ten or more counts support this clonotype. The V gene is TRBV4-3, the J gene TRBJ1-2; TRBD1 matches 9 bases. The CDR3 is 15 residues long. V gave up 4 bases and J gave up 3 bases; unmatched junction bases: 6. Looked up from germline, CDR1 is LGHNA and CDR2 is YSLEER. Here the CDR3 reads CASSRRQGVDYGYTF. CDR3 bases: TGCGCCAGCAGCCGACGACAGGGGGTGGACTATGGCTACACCTTC.

In this sample, this clonotype turned up a few times. The V call is TRBV20-1, the J call TRBJ1-4; 9 bases map to TRBD1. This CDR3 has 15 residues. Per the germline V gene, CDR1 is DFQATT and CDR2 is SNEGSKA (reference sequence). The V and J ends lost 6 bases and 6 bases, in that order; junction bases with no gene match: 11. The CDR3 region is CSAESQGQGYEKLFF. CDR3 DNA: TGCAGTGCCGAATCTCAGGGACAGGGATATGAAAAACTGTTTTTT.